Listed below are T cell receptor beta chains from one sample, sequenced in a study of cytomegalovirus exposure and HLA in healthy donors. Clones were read by immunoSEQ multiplex PCR, and TCRdb kept only the in-frame ones, dropping some. This table lists 100,000 to 150,000 clones. The sample was PBMCs. These receptors all stem from a man in his forties or fifties in good health and CMV-seronegative. CDR3s include the opening cysteine and the closing phenylalanine or tryptophan.

TRBJ1-2,TRBV18,13,CASSPPQGNGYTF
TRBJ1-5,TRBV5-6,14,CASSLGRGSQPQHF
TRBJ1-1,TRBV11-2,13,CASSLLTGDDAFF
TRBJ2-3,TRBV18,16,CASSPPTPLSTDTQYF
TRBJ2-3,TRBV28,13,CAWGLQGTDTQYF
TRBJ1-3,TRBV7-9,15,CASSEREGLGNTIYF
TRBJ2-5,TRBV10-3,14,CAISGGLVPETQYF
TRBJ2-3,TRBV13,13,CASSFLLSDTQYF
TRBJ2-5,TRBV10-3,18,CAISHPVSGQTDRETQYF
TRBJ2-1,TRBV7-3,15,CASSEDTSSYNEQFF
TRBJ2-5,TRBV2,16,CASTPGLGARQETQYF
TRBJ2-1,TRBV25-1,15,CASSQPGQGDNEQFF
TRBJ2-2,TRBV30,14,CAWSPPSVYGELFF
TRBJ1-1,TRBV5-1,14,CASSVQGLSTEAFF
TRBJ2-3,TRBV7-3,15,CASSLTGGSTDTQYF
TRBJ1-4,TRBV11-2,15,CASSHSTGVNEKLFF
TRBJ1-3,TRBV7-8,14,CASSPGGSGNTIYF
TRBJ2-1,TRBV11-3,18,CASRGLAGGLSSYNEQFF
TRBJ2-7,TRBV28,18,CASSPWSTSGRRSYEQYF
TRBJ2-7,TRBV10-1,18,CASSESRGRLAGVYEQYF
TRBJ1-2,TRBV28,13,CASSLWSREGYTF
TRBJ2-5,TRBV11-3,15,CASSLMRGEGETQYF
TRBJ1-2,TRBV29-1,12,CSVEGQGYGYTF
TRBJ2-3,TRBV7-9,15,CASSPGTWSTDTQYF
TRBJ1-1,TRBV19,13,CASPVPGGTEAFF
TRBJ1-5,TRBV2,15,CASNRDRGLNQPQHF
TRBJ1-1,TRBV5-4,14,CASSLTDLNTEAFF
TRBJ2-1,TRBV4-2,16,CASSQGLTGGGYEQFF
TRBJ2-7,TRBV7-9,16,CASSFPVGGVANEQYF
TRBJ2-1,TRBV27,14,CASSLSSRFNEQFF
TRBJ2-1,TRBV2,15,CASSYTSSLHLEQFF
TRBJ1-5,TRBV6-5,15,CASSYPSRGSQPQHF
TRBJ2-1,TRBV7-6,17,CASSLLSSGSSYNEQFF
TRBJ2-7,TRBV5-1,14,CASSLGSVTYEQYF
TRBJ2-5,TRBV7-3,16,CASSLTGTRKQETQYF
TRBJ1-1,TRBV30,17,CAWSVRPGGGYGTEAFF
TRBJ2-2,TRBV6-1,16,CASSDGGRGNTGELFF
TRBJ2-4,TRBV5-6,13,CASSDPIRDIQYF
TRBJ2-7,TRBV2,14,CASSEDRVGHEQYF
TRBJ2-6,TRBV18,18,CASPPPQGKVSGANVLTF
TRBJ1-5,TRBV18,13,CASSTGAGQPQHF
TRBJ2-7,TRBV19,15,CASSIGQGSSYEQYF
TRBJ1-2,TRBV7-2,16,CASSLTGTGGSYGYTF
TRBJ2-3,TRBV7-9,17,CASSLALLSGRFVPQYF
TRBJ2-3,TRBV9,16,CASSLIAGGRVDTQYF
TRBJ2-7,TRBV28,12,CASSLRAYEQYF
TRBJ2-5,TRBV29-1,13,CSVEDDRRETQYF
TRBJ1-5,TRBV5-6,16,CASSSRTGVGGQPQHF
TRBJ2-5,TRBV4-1,16,CASSQVPGQGAETQYF
TRBJ1-5,TRBV11-3,13,CASSRDRDQPQHF
TRBJ1-1,TRBV5-1,14,CASSSGTRNTEAFF
TRBJ2-2,TRBV19,18,CATGTSGTVTVGTGELFF
TRBJ2-3,TRBV7-2,16,CASSFYGGRDGDTQYF
TRBJ2-3,TRBV6-1,15,CASNLNRAGTDTQYF
TRBJ2-7,TRBV6-1,16,CASSGTGAVGAYEQYF
TRBJ1-1,TRBV10-2,14,CASSRRGSNTEAFF
TRBJ2-6,TRBV5-4,17,CASSRGLSDSGANVLTF
TRBJ1-3,TRBV30,12,CAWGLGGNTIYF
TRBJ2-6,TRBV18,17,CASSPPGSGSGANVLTF
TRBJ1-2,TRBV5-1,12,CASSLGEGGYTF